Sequencing of this T cell receptor (beta chain) was carried out in a study of T cell responses to AZD1222 COVID-19 vaccine. For this clone: Its antigen is as yet unknown.

Analysis merged second doses at about 4 or about 12 weeks. CDR3 length equals 16 residues. Germline-derived CDR1 and CDR2 are MDHEN and SYDVKM. Deletions cut 8 bases from V and 4 bases from J, with 23 bases between. The table came from immunoSEQ multiplex PCR; TCRdb's copy has only in-frame clones and leaves some out. The sample shows some 60,000 clones, 75% to 90% of them seen only once. Findings and limits, study-wide: Among the donors, most were white British and more were female, and clonal diversity was possibly underestimated. AZD1222 recipients seropositive at baseline numbered only 5 or 6.

The material sequenced was peripheral blood, taken 28 days after the second AZD1222 dose. The rearrangement joins TRBV28 to TRBJ1-1; tentatively, D is TRBD1 (5 bases). The TCR was taken from an adult who received the AZD1222 COVID-19 vaccine. The CDR3 bases are TGTGCCAGCGTTCGTTTCCCAGGGATTAGGGGCACTGAAGCTTTCTTT. Amino acid sequence: CASVRFPGIRGTEAFF. The whole variable domain, filled in from reference TRBV28 and TRBJ1-1, reads DVKVTQSSRYLVKRTGEKVFLECVQDMDHENMFWYRQDPGLGLRLIYFSYDVKMKEKGDIPEGYSVSREKKERFSLILESASTNQTSMYLCASVRFPGIRGTEAFFGQGTRLTVV.